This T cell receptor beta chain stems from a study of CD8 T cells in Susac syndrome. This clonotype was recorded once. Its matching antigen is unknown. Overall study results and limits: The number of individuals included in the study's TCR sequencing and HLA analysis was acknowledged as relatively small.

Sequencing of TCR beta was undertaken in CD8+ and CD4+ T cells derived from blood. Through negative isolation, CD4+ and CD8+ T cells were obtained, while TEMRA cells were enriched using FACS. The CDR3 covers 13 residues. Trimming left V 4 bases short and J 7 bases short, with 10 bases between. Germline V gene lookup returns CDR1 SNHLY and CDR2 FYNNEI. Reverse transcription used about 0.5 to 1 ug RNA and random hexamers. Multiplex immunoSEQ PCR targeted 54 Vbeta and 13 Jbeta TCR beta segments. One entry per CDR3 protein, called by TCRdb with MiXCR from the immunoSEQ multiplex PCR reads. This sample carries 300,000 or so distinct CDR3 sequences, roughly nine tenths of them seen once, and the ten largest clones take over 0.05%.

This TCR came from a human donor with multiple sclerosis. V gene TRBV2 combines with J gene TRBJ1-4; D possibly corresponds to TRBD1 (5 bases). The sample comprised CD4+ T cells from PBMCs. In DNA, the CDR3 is TGTGCCAGCAGTGGGGGCGGGAGTGAAAAACTGTTTTTT. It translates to CASSGGGSEKLFF. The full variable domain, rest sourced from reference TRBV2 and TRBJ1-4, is EPEVTQTPSHQVTQMGQEVILRCVPISNHLYFYWYRQILGQKVEFLVSFYNNEISEKSEIFDDQFSVERPDGSNFTLKIRSTKLEDSAMYFCASSGGGSEKLFFGSGTQLSVL.